One T cell receptor (beta chain) is described in this entry. This CDR3 is 14 amino acids long. Between the trimmed V and J ends, which lost 0 bases and 8 bases, there was a span of 12 bases. The germline V gene has CDR1 SGHDT and CDR2 YYEEEE. These data come from a study of cytomegalovirus exposure and HLA in healthy donors. This PCR relied on a set of 60 Vbeta primers and 13 Jbeta primers. The table came from immunoSEQ multiplex PCR; TCRdb's copy has only in-frame clones and leaves some out. The table includes about 180,000 clones, roughly four fifths detected once. What was sequenced was PBMCs. The chain has TRBV5-6 and TRBJ2-4; TRBD1 is a possible D gene (5 bases). This receptor was taken from a woman aged 18-35 years in good health and CMV-seropositive. In DNA form, the CDR3 reads TGTGCCAGCAGCTTGGAAGGGGTTGTGGACATTCAGTACTTC. It is translated as CASSLEGVVDIQYF.